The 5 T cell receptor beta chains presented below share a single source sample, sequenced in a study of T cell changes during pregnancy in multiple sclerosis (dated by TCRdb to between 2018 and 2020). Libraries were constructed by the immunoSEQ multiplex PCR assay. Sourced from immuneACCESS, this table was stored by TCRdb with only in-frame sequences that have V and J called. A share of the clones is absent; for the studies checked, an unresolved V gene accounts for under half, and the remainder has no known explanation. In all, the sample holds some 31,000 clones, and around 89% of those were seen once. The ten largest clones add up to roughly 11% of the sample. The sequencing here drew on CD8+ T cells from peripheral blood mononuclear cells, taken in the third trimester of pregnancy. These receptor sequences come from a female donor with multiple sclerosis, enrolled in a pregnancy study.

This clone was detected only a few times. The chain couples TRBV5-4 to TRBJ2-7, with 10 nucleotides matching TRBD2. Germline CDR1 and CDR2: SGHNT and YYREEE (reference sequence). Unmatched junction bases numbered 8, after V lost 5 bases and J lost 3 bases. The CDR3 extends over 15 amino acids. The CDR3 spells CASSPLAGGSYEQYF. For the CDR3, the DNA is TGTGCCAGCAGTCCTTTAGCGGGGGGAAGCTACGAGCAGTACTTC.

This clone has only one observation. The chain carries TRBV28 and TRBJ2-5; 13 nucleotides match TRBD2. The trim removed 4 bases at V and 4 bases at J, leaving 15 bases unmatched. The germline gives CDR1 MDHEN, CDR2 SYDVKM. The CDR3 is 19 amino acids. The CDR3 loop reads CASSSTTSGRARGRETQYF. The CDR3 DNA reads TGTGCCAGCAGTTCTACCACTAGCGGGAGGGCCAGGGGGAGAGAGACCCAGTACTTC.

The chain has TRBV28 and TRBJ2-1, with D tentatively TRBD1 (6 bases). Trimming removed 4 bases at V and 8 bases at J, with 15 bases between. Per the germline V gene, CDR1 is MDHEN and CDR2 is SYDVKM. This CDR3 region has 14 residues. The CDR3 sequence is CASSSTGWHDEQFF. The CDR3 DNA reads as TGTGCCAGCAGTTCTACAGGGTGGCATGATGAGCAGTTCTTC.

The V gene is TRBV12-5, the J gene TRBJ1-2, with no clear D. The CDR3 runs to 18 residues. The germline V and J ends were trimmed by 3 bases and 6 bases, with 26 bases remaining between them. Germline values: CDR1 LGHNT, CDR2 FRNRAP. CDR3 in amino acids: CASGFDLKQDGESDGYTF. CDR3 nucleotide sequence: TGTGCTAGTGGTTTCGACCTTAAGCAGGATGGCGAGTCCGATGGCTACACCTTC.

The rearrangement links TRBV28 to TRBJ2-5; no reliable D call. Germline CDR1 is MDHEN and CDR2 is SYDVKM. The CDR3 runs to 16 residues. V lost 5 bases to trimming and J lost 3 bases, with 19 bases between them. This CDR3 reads CASSDLDGSHKETQYF. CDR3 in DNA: TGTGCCAGCAGTGACCTAGACGGATCACACAAAGAGACCCAGTACTTC.